Listed below are T cell receptor beta chains from one sample, sequenced in a study of blood T cell repertoires in COVID-19. The table came from immunoSEQ multiplex PCR; TCRdb's copy has only in-frame clones and leaves some out. The sample holds about 13,000 clones, around 76% seen once. The sample comprised peripheral blood. All receptors come from a woman over 75 with acute or convalescent COVID-19. Both conserved end residues are part of each CDR3. Each record gives: J gene, D gene, V gene, clone size, CDR3 protein, CDR3 DNA. D genes are given only for firm matches. Size values are once, few and many counts, or a class for expanded clones, and some rows have none.

TRBJ1-2,TRBD1,TRBV4-3,-,CASSSQDRGDGYTF,TGCGCCAGCAGCTCACAGGACAGGGGCGATGGCTACACCTTC
TRBJ1-1,TRBD1,TRBV18,few,CASSPIWTGRTDNTEAFF,TGTGCCAGCTCGCCAATTTGGACAGGCCGAACAGATAACACTGAAGCTTTCTTT
TRBJ2-7,TRBD2,TRBV5-4,-,CASRLAGGDEQYF,TGTGCCAGCAGGCTAGCGGGGGGGGACGAGCAGTACTTC
TRBJ2-2,TRBD1,TRBV18,-,CATKTGTNTGELFF,TGTGCCACCAAGACAGGGACGAACACCGGGGAGCTGTTTTTT
TRBJ2-7,-,TRBV6-7,-,CASRQGFGTYEQYF,TGTGCCAGCAGACAGGGATTTGGGACCTACGAGCAGTACTTC
TRBJ2-7,-,TRBV3-1/TRBV3-2,-,CASSQGNTGREQYF,TGTGCCAGCAGCCAAGGGAACACAGGGCGCGAGCAGTACTTC
TRBJ1-5,TRBD1,TRBV6-5,-,CASTSGTDYDQPQHF,TGTGCCAGCACTTCAGGGACAGACTATGACCAGCCCCAGCATTTT
TRBJ1-2,-,TRBV7-2,-,CASTPSPGNYGYTF,TGTGCCAGCACCCCATCCCCAGGGAACTATGGCTACACCTTC
TRBJ1-3,-,TRBV7-2,few,CASSLVGPTGNTIYF,TGTGCCAGCAGCTTAGTGGGGCCCACTGGAAACACCATATATTTT
TRBJ1-2,TRBD1,TRBV5-1,-,CASSFEGQGATGYTF,TGCGCCAGCAGCTTCGAGGGACAGGGGGCGACAGGCTACACCTTC
TRBJ1-6,TRBD1,TRBV7-9,few,CVVEDTGQANSPLHF,TGTGTCGTAGAGGACACGGGACAGGCTAATTCACCCCTCCACTTT
TRBJ1-2,-,TRBV7-2,-,CASSLGGSGANYGYTF,TGTGCCAGCAGCTTAGGAGGTTCAGGGGCGAACTATGGCTACACCTTC
TRBJ2-3,TRBD2,TRBV7-2,-,CASSWTSLQGTQYF,TGTGCCAGCAGCTGGACTAGCCTCCAGGGAACGCAGTATTTT
TRBJ2-7,TRBD1,TRBV28,-,CASRTTGFGEQYF,TGTGCCAGCAGGACGACAGGGTTCGGCGAGCAGTACTTC
TRBJ2-2,TRBD1,TRBV4-2,few,CASSPDRGATGELFF,TGTGCCAGCAGCCCGGACAGGGGGGCCACCGGGGAGCTGTTTTTT
TRBJ2-6,-,TRBV21-1,-,CASSKSPGHPSGANVLTF,TGTGCCAGCAGCAAGTCCCCGGGACACCCCTCTGGGGCCAACGTCCTGACTTTC
TRBJ1-1,-,TRBV7-9,-,CASSYDTPEAFF,TGTGCCAGCAGTTACGACACACCCGAAGCTTTCTTT
TRBJ2-7,TRBD1,TRBV7-9,-,CASSQGQGPTYEQYF,TGTGCCAGCAGCCAAGGACAGGGGCCGACCTACGAGCAGTACTTC
TRBJ2-2,-,TRBV19,-,CASSIGLMNTGELFF,TGTGCCAGTAGTATAGGGCTGATGAACACCGGGGAGCTGTTTTTT
TRBJ1-2,TRBD1,TRBV2,once,CASSNLQGAGYGYTF,TGTGCCAGCAGTAATTTACAGGGGGCGGGCTATGGCTACACCTTC
TRBJ2-2,-,TRBV3-1/TRBV3-2,-,CASSAYDSYTGELFF,TGTGCCAGCAGCGCTTATGACAGCTACACCGGGGAGCTGTTTTTT
TRBJ1-2,-,TRBV20-1,-,CSASNHPGGYTF,TGCAGTGCTAGTAATCACCCGGGGGGCTACACCTTC
TRBJ1-5,-,TRBV15,few,CATSRVRTREGNQPQHF,TGTGCCACCAGCAGAGTAAGAACTAGGGAGGGCAATCAGCCCCAGCATTTT
TRBJ2-7,-,TRBV18,-,CASSPETSAYEQYF,TGTGCCAGCTCACCAGAGACTAGTGCATACGAGCAGTACTTC
TRBJ2-7,-,TRBV11-1,-,CASSPRGRYEQYF,TGTGCCAGCAGCCCCCGGGGTCGCTATGAGCAGTACTTC
TRBJ2-7,-,TRBV7-9,-,CASSLIQGGEQYF,TGTGCCAGCAGCTTAATACAGGGTGGCGAGCAGTACTTC
TRBJ2-1,TRBD2,TRBV9,-,CASSTSGGADEQFF,TGTGCCAGCAGCACTAGCGGGGGGGCCGATGAGCAGTTCTTC
TRBJ2-1,-,TRBV27,-,CASSLRGSQFF,TGTGCCAGCAGTTTAAGGGGGTCGCAGTTCTTC